One and the same sample provided the 4 T cell receptor beta chains below, sequenced in a study of blood T cell repertoires in COVID-19. The method was immunoSEQ multiplex PCR; TCRdb's version includes in-frame clones alone and lacks a portion of them. The sample gives 350,000 to 400,000 clones, nearly 90% of which show up once; 5% to 8.5% is in the top ten. The sequencing input was peripheral blood. Every receptor here comes from a man aged 18 to 35 with active or convalescent COVID-19.

This chain uses TRBV14 with TRBJ2-7, with TRBD2 as a possible D gene (6 bases). CDR1 is SGHDN, CDR2 FVKESK, per germline. The CDR3 runs 15 residues. The V end lost 5 bases, the J end lost 2 bases, and 16 bases lay between the germline ends. CDR3 region: CASSKGGSLPYEQYF. The CDR3 DNA follows: TGTGCCAGCAGCAAAGGAGGGAGCCTTCCCTACGAGCAGTACTTC.

The rearrangement links TRBV19 to TRBJ1-1; D is perhaps TRBD1 (5 bases). This CDR3 is built from 12 residues. The ends were cut back, 7 bases at V and 7 bases at J, with 13 bases in the middle. CDR1 LNHDA and CDR2 SQIVND come from the germline V gene (reference sequence). In nucleotides, the CDR3 is TGTGCCAGTATAATCGGCGGGGGTGAAGCTTTCTTT. It codes for CASIIGGGEAFF.

The CDR3 coding sequence is TGCGCCAGCAGCCAACCGGGACAGGGGTCGAATCAGCCCCAGCATTTT. Translated: CASSQPGQGSNQPQHF. This rearrangement joins TRBV4-1 to TRBJ1-5; TRBD1 agrees at 10 bases. This CDR3 comprises 16 residues. J gave up 4 bases and V 2 bases, and 5 bases lay outside the gene matches. Germline values: CDR1 MGHRA, CDR2 YSYEKL.

V is TRBV5-5 and J is TRBJ2-3, with no clear D. V lost 4 bases to trimming and J lost 2 bases, with 11 bases between them. The CDR3 totals 14 residues. Germline assignment: CDR1 SGHKS and CDR2 YYEKEE (reference sequence). CDR3 sequence (DNA): TGTGCCAGCAGCGCTAGTGTTCTCACAGATACGCAGTATTTT. It codes for CASSASVLTDTQYF.